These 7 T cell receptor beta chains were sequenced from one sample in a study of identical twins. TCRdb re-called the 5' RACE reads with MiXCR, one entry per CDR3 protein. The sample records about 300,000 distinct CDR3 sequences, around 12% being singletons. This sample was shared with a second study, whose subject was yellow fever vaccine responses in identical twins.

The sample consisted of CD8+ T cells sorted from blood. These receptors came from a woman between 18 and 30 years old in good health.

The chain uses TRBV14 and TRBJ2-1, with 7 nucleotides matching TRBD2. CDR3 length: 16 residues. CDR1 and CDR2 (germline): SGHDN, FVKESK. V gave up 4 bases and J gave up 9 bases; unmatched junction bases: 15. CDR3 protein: CASSPEVGGPPGEQFF. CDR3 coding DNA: TGTGCCAGCAGCCCGGAGGTGGGAGGGCCCCCCGGTGAGCAGTTCTTC.

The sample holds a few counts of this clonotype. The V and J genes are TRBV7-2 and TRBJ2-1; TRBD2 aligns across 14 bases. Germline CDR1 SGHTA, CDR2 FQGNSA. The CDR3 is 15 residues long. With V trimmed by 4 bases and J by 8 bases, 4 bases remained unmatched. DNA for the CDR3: TGTGCCAGCAGCTGGGGACTAGCGGGAGTTTATGAGCAGTTCTTC. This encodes CASSWGLAGVYEQFF.

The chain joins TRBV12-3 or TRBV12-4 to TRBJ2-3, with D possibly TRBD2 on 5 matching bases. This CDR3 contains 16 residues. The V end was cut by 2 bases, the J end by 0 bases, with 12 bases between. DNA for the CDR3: TGTGCCAGCAGTTTAACCCTAGCCCCTAGCACAGATACGCAGTATTTT. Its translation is CASSLTLAPSTDTQYF.

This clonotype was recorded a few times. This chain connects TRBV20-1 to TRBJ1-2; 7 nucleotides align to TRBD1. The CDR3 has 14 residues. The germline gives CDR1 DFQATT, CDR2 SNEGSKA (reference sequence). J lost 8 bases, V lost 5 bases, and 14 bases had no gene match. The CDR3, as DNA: TGCAGTGCTTCAAAATGGGACAGCGCCTTGGGCTACACCTTC. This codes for CSASKWDSALGYTF.

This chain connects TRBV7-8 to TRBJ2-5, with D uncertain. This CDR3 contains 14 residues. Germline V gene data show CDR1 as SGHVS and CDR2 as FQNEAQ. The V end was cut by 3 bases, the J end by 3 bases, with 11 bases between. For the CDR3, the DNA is TGTGCCAGCAGCTTTCGGCTTGGTAAAGAGACCCAGTACTTC. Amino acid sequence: CASSFRLGKETQYF.

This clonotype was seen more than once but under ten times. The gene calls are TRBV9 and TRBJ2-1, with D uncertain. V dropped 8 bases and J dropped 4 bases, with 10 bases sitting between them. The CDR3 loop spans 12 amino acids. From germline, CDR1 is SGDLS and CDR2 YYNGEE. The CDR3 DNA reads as TGTGCCAGTGCCTCAAGATACAATGAGCAGTTCTTC. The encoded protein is CASASRYNEQFF.

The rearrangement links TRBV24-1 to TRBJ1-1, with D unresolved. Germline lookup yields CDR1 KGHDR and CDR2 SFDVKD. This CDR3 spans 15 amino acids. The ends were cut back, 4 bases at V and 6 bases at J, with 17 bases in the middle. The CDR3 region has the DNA TGTGCCACCAGTGACAGCGGACCCGAAGTGGCTGAAGCTTTCTTT. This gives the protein CATSDSGPEVAEAFF.